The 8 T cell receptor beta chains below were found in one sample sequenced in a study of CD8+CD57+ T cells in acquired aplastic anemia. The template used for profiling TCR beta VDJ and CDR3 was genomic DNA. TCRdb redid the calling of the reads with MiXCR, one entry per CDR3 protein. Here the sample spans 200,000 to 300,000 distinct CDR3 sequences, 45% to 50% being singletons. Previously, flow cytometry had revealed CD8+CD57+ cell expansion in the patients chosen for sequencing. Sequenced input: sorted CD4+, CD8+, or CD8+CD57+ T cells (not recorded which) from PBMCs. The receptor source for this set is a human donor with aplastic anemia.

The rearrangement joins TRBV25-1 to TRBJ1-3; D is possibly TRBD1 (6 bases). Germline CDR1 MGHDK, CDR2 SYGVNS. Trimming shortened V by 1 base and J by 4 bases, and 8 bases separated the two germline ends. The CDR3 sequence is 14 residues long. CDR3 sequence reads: CASSESGEGNTIYF. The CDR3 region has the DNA TGTGCCAGCAGTGAATCAGGGGAGGGAAACACCATATATTTT.

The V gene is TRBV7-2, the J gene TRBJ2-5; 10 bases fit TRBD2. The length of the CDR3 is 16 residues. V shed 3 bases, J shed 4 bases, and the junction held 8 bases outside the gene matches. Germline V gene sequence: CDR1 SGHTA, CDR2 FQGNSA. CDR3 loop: CASSFQRGGRGETQYF. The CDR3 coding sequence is TGTGCCAGCAGCTTCCAGCGGGGGGGCCGTGGAGAGACCCAGTACTTC.

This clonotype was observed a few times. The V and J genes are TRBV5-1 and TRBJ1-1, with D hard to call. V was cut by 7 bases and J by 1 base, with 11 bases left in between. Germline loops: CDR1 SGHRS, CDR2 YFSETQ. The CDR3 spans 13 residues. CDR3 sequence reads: CASCAGGNTEAFF. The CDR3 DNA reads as TGCGCCAGCTGCGCCGGCGGGAACACTGAAGCTTTCTTT.

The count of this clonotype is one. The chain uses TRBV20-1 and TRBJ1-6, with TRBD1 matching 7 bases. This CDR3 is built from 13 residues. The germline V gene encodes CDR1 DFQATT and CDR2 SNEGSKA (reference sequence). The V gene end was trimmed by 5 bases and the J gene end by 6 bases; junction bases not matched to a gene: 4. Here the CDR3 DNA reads TGCAGTGCTGCGTGGGACAGTAATTCACCCCTCCACTTT. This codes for CSAAWDSNSPLHF.

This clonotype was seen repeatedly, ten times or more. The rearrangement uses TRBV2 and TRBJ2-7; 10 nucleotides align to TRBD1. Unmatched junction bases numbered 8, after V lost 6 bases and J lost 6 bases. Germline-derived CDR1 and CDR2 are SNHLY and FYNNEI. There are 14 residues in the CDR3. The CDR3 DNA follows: TGTGCCAGCAGGGGGGGACAGGGGTTAGTCGAGCAGTACTTC. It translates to CASRGGQGLVEQYF. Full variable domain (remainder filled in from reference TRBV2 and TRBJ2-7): EPEVTQTPSHQVTQMGQEVILRCVPISNHLYFYWYRQILGQKVEFLVSFYNNEISEKSEIFDDQFSVERPDGSNFTLKIRSTKLEDSAMYFCASRGGQGLVEQYFGPGTRLTVT.

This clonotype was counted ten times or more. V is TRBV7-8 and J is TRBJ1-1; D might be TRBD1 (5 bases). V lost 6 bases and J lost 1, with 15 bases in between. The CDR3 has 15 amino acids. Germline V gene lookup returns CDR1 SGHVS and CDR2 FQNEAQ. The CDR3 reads CASRRTRTPNTEAFF. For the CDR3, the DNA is TGTGCCAGCAGGCGAACAAGGACACCGAACACTGAAGCTTTCTTT.

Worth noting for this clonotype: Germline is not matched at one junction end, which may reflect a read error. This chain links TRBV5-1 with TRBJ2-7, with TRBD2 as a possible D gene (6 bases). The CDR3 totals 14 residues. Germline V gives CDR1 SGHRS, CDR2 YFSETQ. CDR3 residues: CASSVAEGAYEQYF. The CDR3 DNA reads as TGTGCCAGCAGCGTAGCGGAAGGGGCTTACGAGCAGTACTTC.

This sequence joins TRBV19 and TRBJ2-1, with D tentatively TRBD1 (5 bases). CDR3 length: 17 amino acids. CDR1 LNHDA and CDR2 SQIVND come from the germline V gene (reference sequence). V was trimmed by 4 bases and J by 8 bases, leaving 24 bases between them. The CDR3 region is CASSTLQAGEDIDEQFF. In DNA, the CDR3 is TGTGCCAGTAGTACCTTACAGGCCGGCGAGGACATCGATGAGCAGTTCTTC.